Described below is a single TCR beta chain sequence and its context. A far larger clone is one base from this, pointing to a likely read error. The V gene lost 5 bases and the J gene lost 14 bases, with 16 bases spanning the gap. The CDR3 length is 12 residues. The V gene's germline CDR1 is SEHNR and CDR2 FQNEAQ (reference sequence). This sample stems from a study of read filtering for tumor transcriptome and immune sequencing. Molecular barcoded adaptors covering alpha/delta and beta/gamma chains were used on about 390 ng RNA. TCRdb independently ran MiXCR on the reads; one entry per CDR3 protein. The data contain tens of thousands of distinct CDR3 sequences, over 13% of them singletons.

The V and J genes are TRBV7-9 and TRBJ2-1, with D perhaps matching TRBD2 (5 bases). The specimen was a population of CD138-negative cells sorted from bone marrow. The sequence derives from a donor aged 40 or older with multiple myeloma. For the CDR3, the DNA is TGTGCCAGCAGCGACGGACTTGGCTACGAGTTCTTC. Its protein product is CASSDGLGYEFF.